The sample holds a few counts of the clone carrying this T cell receptor (beta chain). Primers used in a second PCR of roughly 6 to 12 cycles were a sample-barcoded 5' primer and a J-beta primer mix. Using its own MiXCR run on the 5' RACE reads, TCRdb lists one record per CDR3 protein. The sample lists 1.5 million to 2 million distinct CDR3 sequences; around 50% were seen once. Germline V gene data show CDR1 as MNHEY and CDR2 as SVGAGI. CDR3 length: 12 residues. V lost 6 bases and J 11 bases, leaving 16 bases between the germline ends. This entry comes from a study of blood T cells in healthy people across ages.

This chain joins TRBV6-5 and TRBJ2-5; D gene unclear. This clonotype originated in a woman aged 40 to 49 in good health. Input material: blood. The CDR3 DNA sequence: TGTGCCAGCAGCAGTCGGATATGGAAACAGTACTTC. Translating it yields CASSSRIWKQYF.